The rows below give T cell receptor beta chains drawn from one sample of a study of cytomegalovirus exposure and HLA in healthy donors. Sequencing used immunoSEQ multiplex PCR; TCRdb keeps in-frame clones, though not all of them. The sample consists of around 67,000 clones, 78% of them appearing once. The sequenced sample consisted of PBMCs. The receptors here all came from a man aged 18 to 30 in good health and CMV-seropositive. CDR3s include the opening cysteine and the closing phenylalanine or tryptophan. The order of the fields is D gene, CDR3 length, V gene, clone size, J gene, CDR3 DNA, CDR3 protein. D genes are given only for firm matches. Clone size is stated in some rows and not others, as once, few, many or a class when expanded.

.	14	TRBV6-1	.	TRBJ1-4	TGTGCCAGCAGTGAGGGAGGCACTAATGAAAAACTGTTTTTT	CASSEGGTNEKLFF
.	13	TRBV7-6	.	TRBJ2-7	TGTGCCAGCAGCCGGACTAACTCCTACGAGCAGTACTTC	CASSRTNSYEQYF
.	18	TRBV29-1	few	TRBJ1-1	TGCAGCGCTAGGGGCCTTTTGGACAGTTCTAACCCGGCGGCTGAAGCTTTCTTT	CSARGLLDSSNPAAEAFF
TRBD1	13	TRBV10-2	.	TRBJ1-1	TGCGCCAGCAACCACAGGGGGAACACTGAAGCTTTCTTT	CASNHRGNTEAFF
TRBD2	14	TRBV25-1	.	TRBJ2-7	TGTGCCAGCAGTGAAGGGGGGGGGATGCGCGAGCAGTACTTC	CASSEGGGMREQYF
.	11	TRBV6-5	.	TRBJ2-7	TGTGCCAGCAGATCGTCCTACGAGCAGTACTTC	CASRSSYEQYF
TRBD1	13	TRBV6-1	.	TRBJ2-5	TGTGCCAGCAGTCGGGACAGTCAAGAGACCCAGTACTTC	CASSRDSQETQYF
.	15	TRBV6-5	few	TRBJ2-1	TGTGCCAGCAGCGGTACCGAGGCTAGTTTGCGGGAGCAGTTCTTC	CASSGTEASLREQFF
.	16	TRBV10-3	once	TRBJ2-3	TGTGCCATCAGTGAGTCCTGGAGTACTAGCACAGATACGCAGTATTTT	CAISESWSTSTDTQYF
.	15	TRBV19	.	TRBJ2-6	TGTGCCAGTAGTGCAACAGGAGCTGGGGCCAACGTCCTGACTTTC	CASSATGAGANVLTF
.	15	TRBV6-1	few	TRBJ2-6	TGTGCCAGCAGCCCCCTAGAGTCTGGGGCCAACGTCCTGACTTTC	CASSPLESGANVLTF
TRBD1	13	TRBV5-1	.	TRBJ1-1	TGCGCCAGCAGCTTGGAACAGGGGCTTGAAGCTTTCTTT	CASSLEQGLEAFF
TRBD2	15	TRBV30	.	TRBJ2-7	TGTGCCTGGACCGCCGGGACTAGCGTTCCCTACGAGCAGTACTTC	CAWTAGTSVPYEQYF
TRBD2	15	TRBV29-1	.	TRBJ2-5	TGCAGCGTTGATCACGCTAGCGGGAGTCTAGAGACCCAGTACTTC	CSVDHASGSLETQYF